This TCR beta chain was identified during a study of T-cell memory formation after mild COVID-19. Broader study findings: Several responding clones turned up in pre-infection memory, indicating that cross-reactive memory may have taken part. Contracting CD4+ clones sat mainly in CM and EM; CD8+ in EMRA.

Using its own MiXCR run on the 5' RACE reads, TCRdb lists one record per CDR3 protein. The table lists about 430,000 distinct CDR3 sequences, roughly 17% of them singletons. The germline V gene has CDR1 SQVTM and CDR2 ANQGSEA. The CDR3 covers 10 residues. V dropped 3 bases and J dropped 7 bases, with 6 bases sitting between them. Details on this clonotype: Its antigen is still unknown.

This clonotype was obtained from a young man who had mild COVID-19 (a few samples of this study predate the infection). Cell type and time point are not known. Input material: PBMCs or a T cell subset sorted from them (not recorded which). The genes are TRBV29-1 and TRBJ1-2; D uncertain. DNA of the CDR3: TGCAGCGTTGACGCGTCTGGCTACACCTTC. Residues: CSVDASGYTF.